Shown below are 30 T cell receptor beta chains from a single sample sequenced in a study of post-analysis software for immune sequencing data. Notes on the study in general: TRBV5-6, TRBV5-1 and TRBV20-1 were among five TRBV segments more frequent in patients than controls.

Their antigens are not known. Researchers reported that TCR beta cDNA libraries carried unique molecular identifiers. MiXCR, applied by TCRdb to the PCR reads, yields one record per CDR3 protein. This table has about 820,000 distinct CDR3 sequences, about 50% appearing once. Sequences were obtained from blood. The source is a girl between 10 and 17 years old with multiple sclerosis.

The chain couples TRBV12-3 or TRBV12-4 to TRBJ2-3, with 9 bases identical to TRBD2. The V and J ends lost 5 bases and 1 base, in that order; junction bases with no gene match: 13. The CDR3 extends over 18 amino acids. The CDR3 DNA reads TGTGCCAGCAGTAAAAGGCGGGAGGGCCGATCGGGCACAGATACGCAGTATTTT. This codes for CASSKRREGRSGTDTQYF.

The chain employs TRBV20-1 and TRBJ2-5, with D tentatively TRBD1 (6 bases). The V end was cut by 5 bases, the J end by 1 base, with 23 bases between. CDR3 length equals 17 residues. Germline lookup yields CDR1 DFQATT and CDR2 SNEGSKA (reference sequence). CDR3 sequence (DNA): TGCAGTGCTCCCCCGACGATTAGTAGGGGGTCCCAAGAGACCCAGTACTTC. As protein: CSAPPTISRGSQETQYF.

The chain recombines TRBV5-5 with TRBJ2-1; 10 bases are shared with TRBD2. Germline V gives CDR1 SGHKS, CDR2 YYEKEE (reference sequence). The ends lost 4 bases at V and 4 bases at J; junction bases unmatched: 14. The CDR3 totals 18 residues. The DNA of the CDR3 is TGTGCCAGCAGCCGGACTGCTAGCGGGAGCGGGACGTACAATGAGCAGTTCTTC. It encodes CASSRTASGSGTYNEQFF.

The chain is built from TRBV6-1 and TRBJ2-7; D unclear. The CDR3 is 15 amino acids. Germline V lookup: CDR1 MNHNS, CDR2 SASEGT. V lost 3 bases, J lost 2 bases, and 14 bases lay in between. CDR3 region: CASSDFHRNTYEQYF. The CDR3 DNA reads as TGTGCCAGCAGTGATTTTCACAGAAATACCTACGAGCAGTACTTC.

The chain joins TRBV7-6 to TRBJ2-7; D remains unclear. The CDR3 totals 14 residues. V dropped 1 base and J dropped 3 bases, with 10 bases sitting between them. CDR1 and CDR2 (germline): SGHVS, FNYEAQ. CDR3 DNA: TGTGCCAGCAGCTTAGGTCCTAGTAACTACGAGCAGTACTTC. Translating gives CASSLGPSNYEQYF. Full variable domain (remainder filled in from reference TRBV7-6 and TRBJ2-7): GAGVSQSPRYKVTKRGQDVALRCDPISGHVSLYWYRQALGQGPEFLTYFNYEAQQDKSGLPNDRFSAERPEGSISTLTIQRTEQRDSAMYRCASSLGPSNYEQYFGPGTRLTVT.

CDR3 residues: CASRTGTSGRNEQFF. CDR3 DNA: TGTGCCAGCAGGACCGGGACTAGCGGGAGAAATGAGCAGTTCTTC. The J gene is TRBJ2-1, the V gene TRBV12-3 or TRBV12-4, with 14 positions matching TRBD2. J was trimmed by 7 bases and V by 6 bases; bases with no gene match: 5. CDR3 length: 15 residues.

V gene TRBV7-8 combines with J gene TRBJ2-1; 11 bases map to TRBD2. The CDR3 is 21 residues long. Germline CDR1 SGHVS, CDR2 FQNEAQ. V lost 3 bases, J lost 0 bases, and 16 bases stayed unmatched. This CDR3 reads CASSFHFGGGSGRASYNEQFF. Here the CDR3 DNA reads TGTGCCAGCAGCTTCCATTTCGGGGGTGGTAGCGGGAGGGCCTCCTACAATGAGCAGTTCTTC.

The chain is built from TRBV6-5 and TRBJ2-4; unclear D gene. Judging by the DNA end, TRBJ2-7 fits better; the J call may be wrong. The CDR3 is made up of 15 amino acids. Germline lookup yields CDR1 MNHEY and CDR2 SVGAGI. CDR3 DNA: TGTGCCAGCAGTTCCGCACTCGGTGATCCCTACGAGCAGTACTTC. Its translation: CASSSALGDPYEQYF.

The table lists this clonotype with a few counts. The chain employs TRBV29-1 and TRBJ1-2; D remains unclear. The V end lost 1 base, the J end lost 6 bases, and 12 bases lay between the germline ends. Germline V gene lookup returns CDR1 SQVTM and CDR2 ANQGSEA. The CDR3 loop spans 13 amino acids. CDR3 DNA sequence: TGCAGCGTTGAAGGGTGGGTGAAGGATGGCTACACCTTC. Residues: CSVEGWVKDGYTF. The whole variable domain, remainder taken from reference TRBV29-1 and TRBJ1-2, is SAVISQKPSRDICQRGTSLTIQCQVDSQVTMMFWYRQQPGQSLTLIATANQGSEATYESGFVIDKFPISRPNLTFSTLTVSNMSPEDSSIYLCSVEGWVKDGYTFGSGTRLTVV.

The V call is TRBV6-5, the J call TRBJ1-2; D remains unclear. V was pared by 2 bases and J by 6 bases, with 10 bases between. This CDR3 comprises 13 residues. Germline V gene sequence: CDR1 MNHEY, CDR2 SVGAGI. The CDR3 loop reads CASSYTILNGYTF. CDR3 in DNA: TGTGCCAGCAGTTACACGATTTTGAATGGCTACACCTTC.

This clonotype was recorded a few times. CDR3 amino acids: CASSLLTSEIDEQFF. In nucleotides, the CDR3 is TGTGCCAGCAGCCTTCTTACTAGCGAGATCGATGAGCAGTTCTTC. The chain carries TRBV7-6 and TRBJ2-1; 7 nucleotides align to TRBD2. V trimming: 5 bases; J trimming: 8 bases; junction bases outside the gene matches: 12. In germline, CDR1 is SGHVS, CDR2 FNYEAQ. The CDR3 covers 15 residues.

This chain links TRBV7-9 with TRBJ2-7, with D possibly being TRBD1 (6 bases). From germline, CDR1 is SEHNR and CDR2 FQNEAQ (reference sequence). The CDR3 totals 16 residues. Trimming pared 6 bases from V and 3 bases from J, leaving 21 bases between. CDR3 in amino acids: CASSPPLGHRSYEQYF. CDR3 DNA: TGTGCCAGCAGTCCTCCTCTGGGACACCGCAGCTACGAGCAGTACTTC.

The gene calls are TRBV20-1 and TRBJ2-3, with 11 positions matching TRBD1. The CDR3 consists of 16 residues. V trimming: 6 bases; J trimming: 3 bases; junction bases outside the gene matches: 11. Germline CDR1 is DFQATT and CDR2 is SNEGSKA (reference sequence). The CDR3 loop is CSAPLRDRGLTDTQYF. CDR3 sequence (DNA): TGCAGTGCCCCACTCCGGGACAGGGGGTTAACAGATACGCAGTATTTT.

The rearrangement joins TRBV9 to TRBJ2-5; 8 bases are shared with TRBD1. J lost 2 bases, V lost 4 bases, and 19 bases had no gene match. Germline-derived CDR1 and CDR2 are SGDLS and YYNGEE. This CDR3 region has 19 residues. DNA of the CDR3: TGTGCCAGCAGCACGAGGTCCGGGACAGGCGCCGAGAGACAAGAGACCCAGTACTTC. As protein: CASSTRSGTGAERQETQYF. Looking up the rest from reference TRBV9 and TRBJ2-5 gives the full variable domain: DSGVTQTPKHLITATGQRVTLRCSPRSGDLSVYWYQQSLDQGLQFLIQYYNGEERAKGNILERFSAQQFPDLHSELNLSSLELGDSALYFCASSTRSGTGAERQETQYFGPGTRLLVL.

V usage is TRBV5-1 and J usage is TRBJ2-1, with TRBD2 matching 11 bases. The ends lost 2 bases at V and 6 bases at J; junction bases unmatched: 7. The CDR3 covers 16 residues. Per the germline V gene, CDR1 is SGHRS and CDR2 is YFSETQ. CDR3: CASSFSGRATPNEQFF. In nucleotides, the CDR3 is TGCGCCAGCAGCTTTAGCGGGAGGGCCACTCCCAATGAGCAGTTCTTC.

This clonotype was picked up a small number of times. CDR3 coding DNA: TGTGCCAGCAGTTACCTCCCCGGGGTAGCGGGGGGAACAATTCAGTACTTC. It encodes CASSYLPGVAGGTIQYF. V and J are TRBV6-5 and TRBJ2-4; 10 nucleotides agree with TRBD2. J gave up 10 bases and V 2 bases, and 14 bases lay outside the gene matches. Per germline, CDR1 MNHEY and CDR2 SVGAGI. The CDR3 spans 17 residues.

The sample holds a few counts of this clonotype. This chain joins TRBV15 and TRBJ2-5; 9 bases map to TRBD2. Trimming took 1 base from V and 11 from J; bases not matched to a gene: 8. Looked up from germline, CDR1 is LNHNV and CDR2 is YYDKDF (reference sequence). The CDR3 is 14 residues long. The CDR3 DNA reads TGTGCCACCAGCAGAGTTGCGGGAGGGCCGCAGCAGTACTTC. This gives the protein CATSRVAGGPQQYF.

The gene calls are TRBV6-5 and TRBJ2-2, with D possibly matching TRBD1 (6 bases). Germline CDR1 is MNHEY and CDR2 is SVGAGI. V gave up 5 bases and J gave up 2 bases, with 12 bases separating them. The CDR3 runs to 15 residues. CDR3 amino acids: CASSHDRLNTGELFF. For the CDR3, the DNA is TGTGCCAGCAGTCACGACAGGCTAAACACCGGGGAGCTGTTTTTT.

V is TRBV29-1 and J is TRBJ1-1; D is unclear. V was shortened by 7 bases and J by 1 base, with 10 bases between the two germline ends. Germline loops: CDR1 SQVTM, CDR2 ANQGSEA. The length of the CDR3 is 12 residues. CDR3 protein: CSAAERNTEAFF. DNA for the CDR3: TGCAGCGCTGCTGAACGGAACACTGAAGCTTTCTTT.

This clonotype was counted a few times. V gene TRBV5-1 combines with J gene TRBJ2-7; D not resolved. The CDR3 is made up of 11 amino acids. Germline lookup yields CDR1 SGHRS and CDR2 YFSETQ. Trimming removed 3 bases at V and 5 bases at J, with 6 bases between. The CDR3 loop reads CASSYADEQYF. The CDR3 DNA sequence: TGCGCCAGCAGCTACGCGGACGAGCAGTACTTC.

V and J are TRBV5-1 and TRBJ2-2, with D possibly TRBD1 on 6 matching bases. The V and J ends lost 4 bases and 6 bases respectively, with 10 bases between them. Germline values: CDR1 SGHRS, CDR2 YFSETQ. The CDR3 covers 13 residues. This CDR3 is CASSIQGAGELFF. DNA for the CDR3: TGCGCCAGCAGCATACAGGGAGCCGGGGAGCTGTTTTTT. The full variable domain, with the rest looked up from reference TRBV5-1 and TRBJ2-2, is KAGVTQTPRYLIKTRGQQVTLSCSPISGHRSVSWYQQTPGQGLQFLFEYFSETQRNKGNFPGRFSGRQFSNSRSEMNVSTLELGDSALYLCASSIQGAGELFFGEGSRLTVL.

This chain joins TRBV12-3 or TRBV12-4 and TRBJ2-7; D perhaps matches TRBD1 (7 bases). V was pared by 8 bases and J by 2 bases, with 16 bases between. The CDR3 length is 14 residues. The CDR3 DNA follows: TGTGCCAGCGGGGGGCAGGGGGTAACCTACGAGCAGTACTTC. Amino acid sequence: CASGGQGVTYEQYF.

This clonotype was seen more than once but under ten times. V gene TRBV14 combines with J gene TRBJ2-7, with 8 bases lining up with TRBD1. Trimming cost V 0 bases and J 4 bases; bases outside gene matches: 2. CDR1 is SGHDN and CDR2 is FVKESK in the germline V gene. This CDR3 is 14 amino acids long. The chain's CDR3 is CASSQDNRGYEQYF. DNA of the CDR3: TGTGCCAGCAGCCAAGATAACAGGGGGTACGAGCAGTACTTC.

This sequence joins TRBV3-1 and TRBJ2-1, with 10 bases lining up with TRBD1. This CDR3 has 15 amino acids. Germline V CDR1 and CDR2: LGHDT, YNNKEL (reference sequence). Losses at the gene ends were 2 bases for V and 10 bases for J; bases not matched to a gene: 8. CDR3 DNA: TGTGCCAGCAGCCAACCCGGGACAGGGGAGGGAGAGCAGTTCTTC. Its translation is CASSQPGTGEGEQFF.

CDR3 coding DNA: TGTGCCAGCAGCTCGAGGACTGTCCCGGTCTTAGGCAATCAGCCCCAGCATTTT. This encodes CASSSRTVPVLGNQPQHF. The chain recombines TRBV5-5 with TRBJ1-5; D remains ambiguous. Germline CDR1 and CDR2: SGHKS and YYEKEE (reference sequence). Trimming stripped 3 bases from V and 2 bases from J, with 21 bases between. The CDR3 runs to 18 residues.

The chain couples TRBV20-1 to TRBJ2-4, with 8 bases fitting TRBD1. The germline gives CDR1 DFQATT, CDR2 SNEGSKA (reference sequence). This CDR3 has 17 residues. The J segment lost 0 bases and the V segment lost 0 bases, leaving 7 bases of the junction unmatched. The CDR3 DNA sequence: TGCAGTGCTAGAGATCCGGACAGGGACCTAGCCAAAAACATTCAGTACTTC. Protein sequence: CSARDPDRDLAKNIQYF.

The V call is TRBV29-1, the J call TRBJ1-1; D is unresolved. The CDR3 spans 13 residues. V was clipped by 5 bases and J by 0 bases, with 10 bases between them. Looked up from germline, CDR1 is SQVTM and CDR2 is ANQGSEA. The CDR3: CSVNREVNTEAFF. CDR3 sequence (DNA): TGCAGCGTTAACCGGGAGGTGAACACTGAAGCTTTCTTT.

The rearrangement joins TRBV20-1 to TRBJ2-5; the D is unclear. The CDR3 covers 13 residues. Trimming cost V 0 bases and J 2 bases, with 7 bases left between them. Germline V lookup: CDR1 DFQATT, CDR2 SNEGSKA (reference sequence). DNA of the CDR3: TGCAGTGCTAGAGATATCTGGCAAGAGACCCAGTACTTC. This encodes CSARDIWQETQYF.

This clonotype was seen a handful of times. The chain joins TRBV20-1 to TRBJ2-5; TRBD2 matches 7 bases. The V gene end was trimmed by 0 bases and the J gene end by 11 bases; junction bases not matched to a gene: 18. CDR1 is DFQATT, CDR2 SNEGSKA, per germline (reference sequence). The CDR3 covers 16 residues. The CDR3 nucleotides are TGCAGTGCTAGAGATCCCACTAGCGCCCCGAGGGGTGAGCAGTACTTC. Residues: CSARDPTSAPRGEQYF.

The CDR3, as DNA: TGCGCCAGCAGCCCCGGACTAGCGGAGGGAGGATACGAGCAGTACTTC. Translated, it gives CASSPGLAEGGYEQYF. This chain joins TRBV5-1 and TRBJ2-7, with 10 nucleotides matching TRBD2. Losses at the gene ends were 4 bases for V and 4 bases for J; bases not matched to a gene: 11. From germline, CDR1 is SGHRS and CDR2 YFSETQ. The CDR3 length is 16 residues.